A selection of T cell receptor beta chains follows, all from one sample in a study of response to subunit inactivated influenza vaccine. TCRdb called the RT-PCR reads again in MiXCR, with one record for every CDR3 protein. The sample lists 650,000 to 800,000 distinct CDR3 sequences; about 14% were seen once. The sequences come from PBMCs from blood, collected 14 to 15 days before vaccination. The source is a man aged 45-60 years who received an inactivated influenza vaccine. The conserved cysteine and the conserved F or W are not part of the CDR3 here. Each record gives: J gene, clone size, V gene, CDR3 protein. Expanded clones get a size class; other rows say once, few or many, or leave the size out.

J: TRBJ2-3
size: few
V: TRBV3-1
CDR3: ASSQDRGPGDTQY

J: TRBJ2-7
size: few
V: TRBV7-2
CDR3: ASSLARAKRSYEQY

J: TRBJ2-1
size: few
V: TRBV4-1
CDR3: ASSQEPISINEQF

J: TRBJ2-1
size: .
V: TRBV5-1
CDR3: ASSLGSGGQGGDEQF

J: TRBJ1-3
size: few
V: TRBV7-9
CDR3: ASSSGGAGNTIY

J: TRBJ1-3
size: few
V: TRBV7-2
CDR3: ASSLRDRAGNTIY

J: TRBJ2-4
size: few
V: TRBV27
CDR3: ASRATSGKNIQY

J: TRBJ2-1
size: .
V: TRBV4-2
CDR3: ASSQDRRQTQLAGDNEQF

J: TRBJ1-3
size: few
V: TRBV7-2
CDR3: ASSITPGGEGNTIY

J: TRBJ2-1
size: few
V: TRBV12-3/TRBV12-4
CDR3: ASSLWDMKNEQF

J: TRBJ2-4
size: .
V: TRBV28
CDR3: ASRPTGGKNIQY

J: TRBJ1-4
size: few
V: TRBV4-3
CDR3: ASSQAAVNEKLF

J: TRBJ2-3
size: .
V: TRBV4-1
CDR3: ASTKGGSTDTQY

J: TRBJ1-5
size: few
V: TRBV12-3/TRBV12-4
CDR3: ASNTARGNQPQH

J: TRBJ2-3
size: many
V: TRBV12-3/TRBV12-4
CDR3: ASRRWTGVADTQY

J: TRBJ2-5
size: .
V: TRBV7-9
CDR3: ASSLVRAAETQY

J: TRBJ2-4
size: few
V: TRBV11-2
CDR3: ASSLVSGEAY

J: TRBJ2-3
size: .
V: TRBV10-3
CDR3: AISESVGTDTQY

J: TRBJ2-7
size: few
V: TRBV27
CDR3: ASTMKGGSYEQY

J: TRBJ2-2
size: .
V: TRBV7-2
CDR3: ASNPKREPGELF

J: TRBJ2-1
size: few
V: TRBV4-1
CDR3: ASSLQIAGEDNEQF

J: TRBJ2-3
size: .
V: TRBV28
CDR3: ASRSVYTQY

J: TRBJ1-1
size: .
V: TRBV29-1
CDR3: SASGAGTEAF

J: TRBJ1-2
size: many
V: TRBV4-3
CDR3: ASSQVGFGNGYT

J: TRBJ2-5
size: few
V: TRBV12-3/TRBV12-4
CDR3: ASSLASGGAETQY

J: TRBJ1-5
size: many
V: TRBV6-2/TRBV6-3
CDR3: ASSYSLGHNQPQH

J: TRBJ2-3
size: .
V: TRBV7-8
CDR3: VSSFIRGATDTQY

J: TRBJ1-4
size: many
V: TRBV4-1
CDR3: ASSQQGIREKLF

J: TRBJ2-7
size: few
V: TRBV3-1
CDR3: ASSPERGGTEQY

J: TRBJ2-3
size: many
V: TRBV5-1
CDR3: ASSYARTSLTDTQY

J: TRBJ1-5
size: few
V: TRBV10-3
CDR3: AISAGSQHSNQPQH

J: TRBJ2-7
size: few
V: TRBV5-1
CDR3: ASSRGQGAVYEQY

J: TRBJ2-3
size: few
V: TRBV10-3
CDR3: AIKESQRDPTDTQY

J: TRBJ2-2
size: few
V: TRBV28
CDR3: ASSLLRRDRGNTGELF

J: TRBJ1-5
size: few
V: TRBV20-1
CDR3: SATRGYTQPQH

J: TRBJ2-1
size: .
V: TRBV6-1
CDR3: ASRLAGPVNNEQF

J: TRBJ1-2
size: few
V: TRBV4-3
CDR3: ASSQGDGIYGYT

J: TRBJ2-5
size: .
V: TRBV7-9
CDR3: ASSNSKGVTGETQY

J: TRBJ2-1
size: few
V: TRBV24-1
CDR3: ATSDGGAGDEQF

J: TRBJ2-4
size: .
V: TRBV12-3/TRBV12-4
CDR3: ASSATATPGAKNIQY

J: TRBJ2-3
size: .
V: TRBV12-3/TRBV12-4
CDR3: ASRLAGGRQYTDTQY

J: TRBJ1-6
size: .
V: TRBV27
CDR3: ASRDLPARGSPLH

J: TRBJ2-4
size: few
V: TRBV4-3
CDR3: ASSQDRALGIQY

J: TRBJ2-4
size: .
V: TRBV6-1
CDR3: ASSPAGGGNIQY

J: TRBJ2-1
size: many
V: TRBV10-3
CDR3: AITISPVNEQF

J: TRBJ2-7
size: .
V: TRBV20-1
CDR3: SARDIGGGRAREQY

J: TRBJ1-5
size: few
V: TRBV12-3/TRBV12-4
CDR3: ASSLAGSNQPQQ

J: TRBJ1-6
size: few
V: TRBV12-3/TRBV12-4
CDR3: ASSATGGRSPLH

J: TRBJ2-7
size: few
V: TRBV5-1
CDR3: ASSPDREQY

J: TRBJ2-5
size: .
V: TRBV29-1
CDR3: SVGKQTKETQY

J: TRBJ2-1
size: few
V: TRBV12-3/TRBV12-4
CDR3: ASRFDSSSYNEQF

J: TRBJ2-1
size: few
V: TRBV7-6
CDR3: ASSLPPANEQF

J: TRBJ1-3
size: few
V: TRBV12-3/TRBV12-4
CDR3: ASRPAGLGNTIY

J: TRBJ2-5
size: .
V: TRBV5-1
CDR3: ASSPTRPGETQY

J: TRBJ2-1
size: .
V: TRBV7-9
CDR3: ASSPSFYEQF